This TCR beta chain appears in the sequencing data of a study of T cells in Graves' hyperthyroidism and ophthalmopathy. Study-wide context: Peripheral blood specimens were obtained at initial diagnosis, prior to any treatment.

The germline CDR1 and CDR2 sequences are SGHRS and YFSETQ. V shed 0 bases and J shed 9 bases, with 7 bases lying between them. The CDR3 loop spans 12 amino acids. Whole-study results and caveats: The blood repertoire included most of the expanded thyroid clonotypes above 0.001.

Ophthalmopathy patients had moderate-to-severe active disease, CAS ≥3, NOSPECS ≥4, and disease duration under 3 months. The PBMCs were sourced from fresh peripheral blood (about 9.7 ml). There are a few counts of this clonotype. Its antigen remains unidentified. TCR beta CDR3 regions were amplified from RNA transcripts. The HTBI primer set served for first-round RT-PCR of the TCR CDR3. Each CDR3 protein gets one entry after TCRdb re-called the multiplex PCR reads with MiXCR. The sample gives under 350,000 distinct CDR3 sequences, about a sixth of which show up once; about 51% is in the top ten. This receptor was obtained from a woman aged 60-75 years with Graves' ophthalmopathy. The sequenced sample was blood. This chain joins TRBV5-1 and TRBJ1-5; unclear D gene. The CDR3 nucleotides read TGCGCCAGCAGCTTGGACGGTAGGCCCCAGCATTTT. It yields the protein CASSLDGRPQHF.